This entry describes one T cell receptor (beta chain). Some clones are missing from TCRdb's copy, which holds only in-frame ones; the method was immunoSEQ multiplex PCR. The sample shows under 150,000 clones, roughly 92% of them seen only once. This record belongs to a study of brain T cells in children with intractable seizures. CDR1 SGHRS and CDR2 YFSETQ come from the germline V gene. The CDR3 has 13 amino acids. Trimming pared 5 bases from V and 8 bases from J, leaving 16 bases between. Sample: peripheral blood, taken at surgery. The chain is built from TRBV5-1 and TRBJ1-1, with D maybe TRBD1 (6 bases). The clonotype was recovered from a boy less than two years old with hemimegalencephaly and intractable seizures. CDR3 bases: TGCGCCAGCAGACGGACAGACGCGGGGGAAGCTTTCTTT. Protein sequence: CASRRTDAGEAFF.